This section outlines one TCR beta chain sequence together with its context. The antigen remains unidentified. The sample comes from a study of T cell repertoires in cytomegalovirus infection. Study as a whole: Public TCR beta signatures marked donors with CMV infection and the matching HLA.

V gave up 8 bases and J gave up 4 bases, with 15 bases separating them. Per the germline V gene, CDR1 is SGDLS and CDR2 is YYNGEE. This CDR3 contains 13 residues. TCRdb re-called the reads with MiXCR, one entry per CDR3 protein. The data show tens of thousands of distinct CDR3 sequences, approximately 36% seen once. The TCR comes from a human donor in good health (CMV status not recorded). Some clones in this sample may be carry-over from other donors' samples. Source material: PBMCs, sequenced either directly or after in vitro stimulation (not recorded which). The chain uses TRBV9 and TRBJ1-1, with D maybe TRBD1 (6 bases). CDR3 region: CASTRQVGTEAFF. The CDR3 DNA follows: TGTGCCAGTACCCGACAGGTAGGCACTGAAGCTTTCTTT.